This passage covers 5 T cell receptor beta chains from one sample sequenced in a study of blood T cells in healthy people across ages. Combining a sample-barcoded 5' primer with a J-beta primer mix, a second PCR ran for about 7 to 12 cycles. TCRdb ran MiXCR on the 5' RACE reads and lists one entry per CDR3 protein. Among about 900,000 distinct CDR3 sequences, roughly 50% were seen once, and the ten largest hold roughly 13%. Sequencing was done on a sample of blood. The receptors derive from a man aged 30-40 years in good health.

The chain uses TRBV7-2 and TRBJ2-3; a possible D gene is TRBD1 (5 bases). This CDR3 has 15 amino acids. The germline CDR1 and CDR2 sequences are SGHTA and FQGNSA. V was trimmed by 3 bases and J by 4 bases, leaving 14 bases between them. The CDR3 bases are TGTGCCAGCAGCTTTCCCCAGGGTAGAGCAGATACGCAGTATTTT. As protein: CASSFPQGRADTQYF.

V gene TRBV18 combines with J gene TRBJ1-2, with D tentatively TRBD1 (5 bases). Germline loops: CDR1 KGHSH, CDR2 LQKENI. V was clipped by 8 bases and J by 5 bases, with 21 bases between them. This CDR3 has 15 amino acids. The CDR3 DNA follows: TGTGCCAGCCAACGAACAGGCGTTGTACCGTATGGCTACACCTTC. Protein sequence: CASQRTGVVPYGYTF.

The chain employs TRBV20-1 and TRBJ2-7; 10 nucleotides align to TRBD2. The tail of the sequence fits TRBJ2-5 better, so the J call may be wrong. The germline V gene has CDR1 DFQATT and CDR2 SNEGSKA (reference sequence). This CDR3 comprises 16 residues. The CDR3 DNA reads TGCAGTGCTAGAGATCCCGAGCGGACTAGCGGAGAGACCCAGTACTTC. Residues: CSARDPERTSGETQYF.

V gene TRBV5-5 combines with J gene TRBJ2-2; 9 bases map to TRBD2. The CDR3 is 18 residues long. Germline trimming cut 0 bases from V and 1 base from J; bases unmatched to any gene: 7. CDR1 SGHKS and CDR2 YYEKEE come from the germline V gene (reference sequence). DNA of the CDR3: TGTGCCAGCAGCTTGGTCGGGATAGCGGGGGAGAACACCGGGGAGCTGTTTTTT. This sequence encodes CASSLVGIAGENTGELFF.

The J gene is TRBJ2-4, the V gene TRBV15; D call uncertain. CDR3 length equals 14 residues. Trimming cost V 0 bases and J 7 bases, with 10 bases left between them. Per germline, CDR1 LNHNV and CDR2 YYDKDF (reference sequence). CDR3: CATSRDNGENIQYF. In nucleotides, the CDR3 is TGTGCCACCAGCAGAGATAACGGCGAGAACATTCAGTACTTC.